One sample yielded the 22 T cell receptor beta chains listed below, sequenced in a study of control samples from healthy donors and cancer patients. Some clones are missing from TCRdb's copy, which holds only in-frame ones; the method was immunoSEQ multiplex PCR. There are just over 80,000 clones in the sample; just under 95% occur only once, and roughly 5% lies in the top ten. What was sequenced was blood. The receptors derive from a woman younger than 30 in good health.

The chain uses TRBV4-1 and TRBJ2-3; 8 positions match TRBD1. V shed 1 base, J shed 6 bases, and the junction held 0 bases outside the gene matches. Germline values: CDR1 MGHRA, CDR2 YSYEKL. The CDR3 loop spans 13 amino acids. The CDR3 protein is CASSQGQGDTQYF. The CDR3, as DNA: TGCGCCAGCAGCCAAGGACAGGGGGATACGCAGTATTTT.

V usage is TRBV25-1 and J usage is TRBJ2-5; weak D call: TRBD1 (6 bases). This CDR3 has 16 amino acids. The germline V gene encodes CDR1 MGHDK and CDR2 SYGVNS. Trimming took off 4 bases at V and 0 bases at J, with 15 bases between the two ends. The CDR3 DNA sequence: TGTGCCAGCAGTGCGACCAGGGGCAGGGACCAAGAGACCCAGTACTTC. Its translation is CASSATRGRDQETQYF.

The CDR3 coding sequence is TGTGCCAGCTCACCAGGACTAGGGGACACAGATACGCAGTATTTT. Protein product: CASSPGLGDTDTQYF. V usage is TRBV18 and J usage is TRBJ2-3, with TRBD2 matching 7 bases. The V gene's germline CDR1 is KGHSH and CDR2 LQKENI. The length of the CDR3 is 15 residues. V gave up 2 bases and J gave up 2 bases; unmatched junction bases: 4.

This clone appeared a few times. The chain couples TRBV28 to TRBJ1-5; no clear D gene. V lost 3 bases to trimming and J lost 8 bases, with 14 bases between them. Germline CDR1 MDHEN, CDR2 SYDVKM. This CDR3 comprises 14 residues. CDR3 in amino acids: CASSFSGGREPQHF. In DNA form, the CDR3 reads TGTGCCAGCAGTTTTAGCGGTGGACGTGAGCCCCAGCATTTT.

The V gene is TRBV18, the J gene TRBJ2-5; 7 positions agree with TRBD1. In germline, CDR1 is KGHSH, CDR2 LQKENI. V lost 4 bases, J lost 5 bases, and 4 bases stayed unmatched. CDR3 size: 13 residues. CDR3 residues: CASSQTGMETQYF. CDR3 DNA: TGTGCCAGCTCACAGACAGGGATGGAGACCCAGTACTTC.

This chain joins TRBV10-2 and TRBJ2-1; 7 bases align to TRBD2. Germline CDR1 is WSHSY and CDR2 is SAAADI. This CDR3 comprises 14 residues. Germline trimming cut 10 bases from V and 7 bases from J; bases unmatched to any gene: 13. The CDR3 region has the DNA TGCGCCACCAACGGGCCTAGCGGAGTAAATGAGCAGTTCTTC. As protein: CATNGPSGVNEQFF.

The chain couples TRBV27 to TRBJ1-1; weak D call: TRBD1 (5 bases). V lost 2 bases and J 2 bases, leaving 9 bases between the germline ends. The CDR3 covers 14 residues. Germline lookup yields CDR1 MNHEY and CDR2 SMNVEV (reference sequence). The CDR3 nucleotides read TGTGCCAGCAGTTTAGCGAGGGGAAACACTGAAGCTTTCTTT. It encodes CASSLARGNTEAFF.

CDR3 coding DNA: TGTGCCAGCAGGATAGCGGGAATCATCGGGGAGCTGTTTTTT. Amino acids: CASRIAGIIGELFF. The chain links TRBV28 to TRBJ2-2; 8 nucleotides agree with TRBD2. Trimming removed 6 bases from V and 7 bases from J; junction bases left unmatched: 7. Per the germline V gene, CDR1 is MDHEN and CDR2 is SYDVKM. The CDR3 is 14 amino acids.

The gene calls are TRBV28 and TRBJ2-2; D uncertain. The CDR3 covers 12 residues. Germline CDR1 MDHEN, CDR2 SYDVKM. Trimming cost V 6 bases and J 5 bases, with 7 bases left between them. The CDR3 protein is CASSSMTGELFF. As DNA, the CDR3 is TGTGCCAGCAGCTCCATGACCGGGGAGCTGTTTTTT.

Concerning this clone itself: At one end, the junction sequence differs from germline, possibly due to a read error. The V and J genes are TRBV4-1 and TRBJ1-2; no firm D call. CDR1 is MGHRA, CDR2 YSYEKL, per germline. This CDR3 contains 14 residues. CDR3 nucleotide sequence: TGCGCCAGCAGCCACCCTCCTCGCGGAGTAATCAAACACTTC. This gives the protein CASSHPPRGVIKHF.

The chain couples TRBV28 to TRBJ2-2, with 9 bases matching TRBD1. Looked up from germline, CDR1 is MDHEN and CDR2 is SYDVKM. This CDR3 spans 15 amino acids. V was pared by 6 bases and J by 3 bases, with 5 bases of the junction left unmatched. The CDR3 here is CASRNRGPDTGELFF. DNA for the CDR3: TGTGCCAGCAGGAACAGGGGGCCCGACACCGGGGAGCTGTTTTTT.

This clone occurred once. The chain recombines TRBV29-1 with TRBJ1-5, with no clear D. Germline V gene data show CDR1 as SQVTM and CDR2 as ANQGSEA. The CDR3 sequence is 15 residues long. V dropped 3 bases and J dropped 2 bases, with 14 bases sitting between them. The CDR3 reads CSVDLRALGNQPQHF. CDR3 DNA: TGCAGCGTTGATTTGAGGGCGCTTGGCAATCAGCCCCAGCATTTT.

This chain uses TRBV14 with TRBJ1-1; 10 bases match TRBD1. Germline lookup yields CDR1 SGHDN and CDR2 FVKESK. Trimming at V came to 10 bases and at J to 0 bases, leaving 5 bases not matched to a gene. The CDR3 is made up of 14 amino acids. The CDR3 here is CATRTGGMNTEAFF. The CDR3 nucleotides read TGTGCCACCCGGACAGGGGGGATGAACACTGAAGCTTTCTTT.

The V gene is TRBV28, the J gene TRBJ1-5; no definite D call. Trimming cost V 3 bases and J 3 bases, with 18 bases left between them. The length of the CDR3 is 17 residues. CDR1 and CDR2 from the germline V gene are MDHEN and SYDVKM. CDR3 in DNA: TGTGCCAGCAGTTTTTTGGCCTATAGGGCCCCCAATCAGCCCCAGCATTTT. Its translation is CASSFLAYRAPNQPQHF.

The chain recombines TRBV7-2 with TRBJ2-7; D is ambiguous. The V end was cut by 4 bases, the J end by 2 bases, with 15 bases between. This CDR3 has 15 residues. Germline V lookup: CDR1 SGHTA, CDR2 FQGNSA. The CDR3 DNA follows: TGTGCCAGCAGCTCTCTGGACCCAGGACCCTACGAGCAGTACTTC. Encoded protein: CASSSLDPGPYEQYF.

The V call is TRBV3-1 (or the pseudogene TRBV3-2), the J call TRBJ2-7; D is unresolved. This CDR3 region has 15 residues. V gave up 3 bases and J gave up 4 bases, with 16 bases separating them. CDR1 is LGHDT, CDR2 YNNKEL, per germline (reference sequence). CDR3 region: CASSQAPGVGYEQYF. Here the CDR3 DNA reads TGTGCCAGCAGCCAGGCCCCAGGAGTAGGGTACGAGCAGTACTTC.

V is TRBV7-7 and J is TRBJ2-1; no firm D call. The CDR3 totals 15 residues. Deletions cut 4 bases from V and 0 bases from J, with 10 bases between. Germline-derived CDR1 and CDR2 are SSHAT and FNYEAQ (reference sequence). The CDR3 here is CASSYGLSSYNEQFF. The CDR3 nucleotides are TGTGCCAGCAGCTACGGGTTAAGCTCCTACAATGAGCAGTTCTTC.

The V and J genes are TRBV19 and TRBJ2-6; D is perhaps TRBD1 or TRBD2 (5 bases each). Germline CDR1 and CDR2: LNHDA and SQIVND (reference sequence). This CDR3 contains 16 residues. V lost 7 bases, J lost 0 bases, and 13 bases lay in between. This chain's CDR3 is CASISGRNSGANVLTF. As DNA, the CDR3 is TGTGCCAGTATTTCGGGACGGAACTCTGGGGCCAACGTCCTGACTTTC.

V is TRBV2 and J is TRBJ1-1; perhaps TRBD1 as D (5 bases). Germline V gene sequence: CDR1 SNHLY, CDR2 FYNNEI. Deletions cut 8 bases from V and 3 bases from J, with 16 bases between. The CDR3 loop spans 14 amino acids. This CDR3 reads CASWGGGRDTEAFF. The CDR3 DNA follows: TGTGCCAGCTGGGGCGGGGGGAGGGACACTGAAGCTTTCTTT.

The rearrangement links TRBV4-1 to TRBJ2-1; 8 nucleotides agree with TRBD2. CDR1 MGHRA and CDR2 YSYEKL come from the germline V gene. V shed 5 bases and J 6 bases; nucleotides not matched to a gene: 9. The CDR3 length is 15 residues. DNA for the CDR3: TGCGCCAGCAGCGATGGACTAGCTCCAGCCAATGAGCAGTTCTTC. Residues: CASSDGLAPANEQFF.

The CDR3 is CASSGRTSGPHNEQFF. The DNA of the CDR3 is TGTGCCAGCAGCGGCCGGACGTCGGGTCCCCACAATGAGCAGTTCTTC. The rearrangement joins TRBV7-2 to TRBJ2-1; D is unresolved. Per the germline V gene, CDR1 is SGHTA and CDR2 is FQGNSA. The V end lost 5 bases, the J end lost 5 bases, and 19 bases lay between the germline ends. This CDR3 spans 16 amino acids.

The DNA for the CDR3 is TGTGCCAGCAGCCCCGGGACACGGAATCAGCCCCAGCATTTT. It yields the protein CASSPGTRNQPQHF. The V and J genes are TRBV5-6 and TRBJ1-5, with a possible D match to TRBD1 (6 bases). The CDR3 spans 14 residues. CDR1 and CDR2 (germline): SGHDT, YYEEEE. Trimming shortened V by 4 bases and J by 4 bases, and 12 bases separated the two germline ends.